This entry lists 8 T cell receptor beta chains sequenced from one sample in a study of blood T cell repertoires in COVID-19 (dated by TCRdb to between 2020 and 2021). Libraries were made using the immunoSEQ multiplex PCR assay. TCRdb's version of the immuneACCESS table is confined to in-frame rearrangements and falls short of the full clone set. An unresolved V gene accounts for under half of the shortfall where checked; the remainder is of unknown origin. This sample lists 200,000 to 250,000 clones; around 90% were detected once. The biggest ten clones account for 3% to 4% of the sample. The sample consisted of PBMCs or T cells enriched from blood (not recorded which). The source of these receptors is a young woman who had been exposed to COVID-19.

The gene calls are TRBV2 and TRBJ2-4; tentatively, D is TRBD1 (6 bases). This CDR3 has 14 amino acids. Per the germline V gene, CDR1 is SNHLY and CDR2 is FYNNEI. V lost 5 bases, J lost 7 bases, and 15 bases lay in between. For the CDR3, the DNA is TGTGCCAGCAGTCCGGACAGAGTCGGTAACATTCAGTACTTC. Translation: CASSPDRVGNIQYF.

The V call is TRBV30, the J call TRBJ1-2; possibly TRBD1 for D (5 bases). The V gene's germline CDR1 is GTSNPN and CDR2 SVGIG (reference sequence). V lost 4 bases, J lost 8 bases, and 17 bases lay in between. The CDR3 covers 13 residues. The CDR3 DNA is TGTGCCTGGAACGGGGGACCCTATGTAGGCTACACCTTC. As protein: CAWNGGPYVGYTF.

For this clone: Other DNA sequences within the sample encode an identical CDR3. The V and J genes are TRBV15 and TRBJ2-7, with 11 nucleotides matching TRBD1. The germline V gene encodes CDR1 LNHNV and CDR2 YYDKDF (reference sequence). V lost 3 bases, J lost 2 bases, and 0 bases stayed unmatched. CDR3 length: 14 residues. The CDR3 spells CATSRGQGAYEQYF. Here the CDR3 DNA reads TGTGCCACCAGCAGGGGACAGGGGGCCTACGAGCAGTACTTC.

The CDR3 DNA reads as TGCGCCAGCAGCCCGAGACAGGCTAACACTGAAGCTTTCTTT. Translating it yields CASSPRQANTEAFF. This rearrangement joins TRBV5-1 to TRBJ1-1, with a possible D match to TRBD1 (6 bases). The germline gives CDR1 SGHRS, CDR2 YFSETQ. The CDR3 is 14 amino acids. V lost 4 bases, J lost 2 bases, and 12 bases lay in between. Supplemented by reference TRBV5-1 and TRBJ1-1, the full variable domain reads KAGVTQTPRYLIKTRGQQVTLSCSPISGHRSVSWYQQTPGQGLQFLFEYFSETQRNKGNFPGRFSGRQFSNSRSEMNVSTLELGDSALYLCASSPRQANTEAFFGQGTRLTVV.

The chain carries TRBV4-2 and TRBJ2-3, with D possibly TRBD2 on 5 matching bases. The CDR3 is 15 amino acids. V was clipped by 1 base and J by 2 bases, with 10 bases between them. Germline CDR1 and CDR2: LGHNA and YNFKEQ. This chain's CDR3 is CASSQGLRATDTQYF. CDR3 DNA sequence: TGTGCCAGCAGCCAAGGGCTGAGGGCCACAGATACGCAGTATTTT.

V and J are TRBV15 and TRBJ1-5, with a possible D match to TRBD1 (5 bases). The germline V gene encodes CDR1 LNHNV and CDR2 YYDKDF (reference sequence). This CDR3 has 15 amino acids. Trimming stripped 5 bases from V and 4 bases from J, with 15 bases between. CDR3 DNA: TGTGCCACCAGCGAGGTCCTGGGGGGGAATCAGCCCCAGCATTTT. It codes for CATSEVLGGNQPQHF.

V usage is TRBV2 and J usage is TRBJ2-3; 9 bases align to TRBD2. V lost 6 bases, J lost 4 bases, and 11 bases stayed unmatched. CDR3 length: 16 amino acids. CDR1 is SNHLY and CDR2 is FYNNEI in the germline V gene. The CDR3 loop reads CASRAGGPWGPDTQYF. CDR3 DNA: TGTGCCAGCAGAGCGGGAGGCCCCTGGGGCCCAGATACGCAGTATTTT. Drawing the rest from reference TRBV2 and TRBJ2-3, the complete variable domain is EPEVTQTPSHQVTQMGQEVILRCVPISNHLYFYWYRQILGQKVEFLVSFYNNEISEKSEIFDDQFSVERPDGSNFTLKIRSTKLEDSAMYFCASRAGGPWGPDTQYFGPGTRLTVL.

The genes are TRBV29-1 and TRBJ2-3, with 13 bases matching TRBD2. The V gene's germline CDR1 is SQVTM and CDR2 ANQGSEA. The CDR3 is 16 residues long. V trimming: 6 bases; J trimming: 1 base; junction bases outside the gene matches: 7. The CDR3 DNA reads as TGCAGCGTGGAGGAACTAGCGGGAGGGGGCACAGATACGCAGTATTTT. Translated, it gives CSVEELAGGGTDTQYF.